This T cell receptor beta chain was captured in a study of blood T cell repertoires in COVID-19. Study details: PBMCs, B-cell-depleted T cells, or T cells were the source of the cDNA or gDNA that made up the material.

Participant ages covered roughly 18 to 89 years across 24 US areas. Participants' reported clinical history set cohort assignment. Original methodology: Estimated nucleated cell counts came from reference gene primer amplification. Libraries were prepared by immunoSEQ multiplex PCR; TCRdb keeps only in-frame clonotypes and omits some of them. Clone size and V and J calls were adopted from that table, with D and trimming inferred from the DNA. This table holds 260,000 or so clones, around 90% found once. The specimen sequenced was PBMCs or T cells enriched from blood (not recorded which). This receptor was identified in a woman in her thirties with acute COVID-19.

The CDR3 bases are TGTGCCAGTGTTACGGCGGGGAAGGATTACACTGAAGCTTTCTTT. It specifies CASVTAGKDYTEAFF. The chain employs TRBV19 and TRBJ1-1; D gene uncertain. V lost 8 bases to trimming and J lost 3 bases, with 19 bases between them. This CDR3 contains 15 residues. The V gene's germline CDR1 is LNHDA and CDR2 SQIVND (reference sequence).